The 30 T cell receptor beta chains below come from one sample, sequenced in a study of T-cell reconstitution after alpha-beta-depleted transplantation in children. Unique molecular identifiers were used to barcode this TCRbeta library. TCRdb re-called the PCR reads through MiXCR, storing one row per CDR3 protein. The sample includes about 830,000 distinct CDR3 sequences, under 20% of them seen just once. The sample was PBMCs, mostly from graft donor cells, taken 360 days after TCRalphabeta/CD19-depleted stem cell transplant. The receptors come from a male patient younger than 18 who had a stem cell transplant for acute lymphoblastic leukemia, so the T cells may come from the graft donor.

The chain carries TRBV12-3 or TRBV12-4 and TRBJ1-2, with D maybe TRBD1 (6 bases). This CDR3 region has 13 residues. Trimming removed 6 bases from V and 7 bases from J, with 15 bases in between. The CDR3, as DNA: TGTGCCAGCAGGAACAGGGAATTTGGTGGCTACACCTTC. This translates into CASRNREFGGYTF.

This sequence joins TRBV7-6 and TRBJ2-7, with 12 positions matching TRBD2. CDR1 is SGHVS, CDR2 FNYEAQ, per germline. Trimming cost V 5 bases and J 1 base; bases outside gene matches: 18. The CDR3 runs 20 residues. In nucleotides, the CDR3 is TGTGCCAGCAGCCTATTGGTGTGGGTGACTAGCGGGAGCCCATCCTACGAGCAGTACTTC. Translated: CASSLLVWVTSGSPSYEQYF.

The V and J genes are TRBV24-1 and TRBJ2-3; either TRBD1 or TRBD2 may fit D (5 bases each). The CDR3 is 13 residues long. CDR1 and CDR2 from the germline V gene are KGHDR and SFDVKD. The V gene lost 6 bases and the J gene lost 1 base, with 7 bases spanning the gap. The CDR3 DNA follows: TGTGCCACCAGTAGGGACGGCACAGATACGCAGTATTTT. It is translated as CATSRDGTDTQYF.

The V and J genes are TRBV19 and TRBJ1-5, with TRBD1 matching 9 bases. CDR3 length: 15 amino acids. Germline CDR1 reads LNHDA; CDR2 reads SQIVND (reference sequence). V lost 7 bases, J lost 5 bases, and 9 bases stayed unmatched. The CDR3 region has the DNA TGTGCCAGTACCCCGACAGGGGGGGTCCATCAGCCCCAGCATTTT. This sequence encodes CASTPTGGVHQPQHF.

This clonotype was detected a few times. The chain links TRBV20-1 to TRBJ2-7; 9 positions match TRBD2. The germline gives CDR1 DFQATT, CDR2 SNEGSKA (reference sequence). The CDR3 has 15 amino acids. The J segment lost 1 base and the V segment lost 3 bases, leaving 7 bases of the junction unmatched. The CDR3 DNA reads TGCAGTGCTAGCCCCCGACTAGCGGTGTCCTACGAGCAGTACTTC. Protein sequence: CSASPRLAVSYEQYF.

This clonotype was counted ten times or more. The V and J genes are TRBV6-5 and TRBJ2-1, with 9 bases fitting TRBD2. This CDR3 comprises 15 residues. Germline loops: CDR1 MNHEY, CDR2 SVGAGI. V was pared by 5 bases and J by 4 bases, with 6 bases of the junction left unmatched. The CDR3 spells CASSPGRGGYNEQFF. The CDR3 region has the DNA TGTGCCAGCAGTCCCGGGCGGGGGGGATACAATGAGCAGTTCTTC.

The chain carries TRBV7-8 and TRBJ2-7; 7 nucleotides match TRBD2. This CDR3 is 15 amino acids long. Germline V gene lookup returns CDR1 SGHVS and CDR2 FQNEAQ. Germline trimming cut 8 bases from V and 3 bases from J; bases unmatched to any gene: 13. CDR3 protein: CASGHKERGIYEQYF. The CDR3 DNA reads TGTGCCAGCGGCCATAAGGAGCGGGGAATCTACGAGCAGTACTTC.

Only a few counts were recorded for this clonotype. The gene calls are TRBV5-1 and TRBJ2-7, with TRBD2 matching 11 bases. V lost 3 bases to trimming and J lost 6 bases; unmatched junction nucleotides: 8. CDR3 length equals 15 residues. Germline V CDR1 and CDR2: SGHRS, YFSETQ. In DNA, the CDR3 is TGCGCCAGCAGCTGGACACTAGCGGGAGTACCCGAGCAGTACTTC. Translating gives CASSWTLAGVPEQYF.

V usage is TRBV21-1 and J usage is TRBJ2-7; TRBD1, as called in the table, went unchecked against the DNA. TRBV21-1 is tagged as a pseudogene. The CDR3 is made up of 16 amino acids. The CDR3 coding sequence is TGTGCCAGCATCAAAGGGGAGGACAGGGACTTCTGCGAGCAGTACTTC. As protein: CASIKGEDRDFCEQYF.

V is TRBV5-4 and J is TRBJ1-2, with 11 positions matching TRBD1. The length of the CDR3 is 16 residues. Germline trimming cut 0 bases from V and 2 bases from J; bases unmatched to any gene: 3. Germline loops: CDR1 SGHNT, CDR2 YYREEE (reference sequence). CDR3 DNA sequence: TGTGCCAGCAGCTTGGCCGGGACAGGGGGAAACTATGGCTACACCTTC. It translates to CASSLAGTGGNYGYTF. The entire variable domain, with the rest obtained from reference TRBV5-4 and TRBJ1-2, is as follows: ETGVTQSPTHLIKTRGQQVTLRCSSQSGHNTVSWYQQALGQGPQFIFQYYREEENGRGNFPPRFSGLQFPNYSSELNVNALELDDSALYLCASSLAGTGGNYGYTFGSGTRLTVV.

This clonotype was detected many times. V gene TRBV7-9 combines with J gene TRBJ2-7; TRBD2 aligns across 7 bases. The CDR3 is made up of 16 amino acids. Germline V gene sequence: CDR1 SEHNR, CDR2 FQNEAQ (reference sequence). J gave up 2 bases and V 5 bases, and 12 bases lay outside the gene matches. The CDR3 sequence is CASSPGEAGVPYEQYF. The CDR3 DNA follows: TGTGCCAGCAGCCCCGGGGAGGCGGGAGTCCCCTACGAGCAGTACTTC. The variable domain in full, with the rest retrieved from reference TRBV7-9 and TRBJ2-7, is DTGVSQNPRHKITKRGQNVTFRCDPISEHNRLYWYRQTLGQGPEFLTYFQNEAQLEKSRLLSDRFSAERPKGSFSTLEIQRTEQGDSAMYLCASSPGEAGVPYEQYFGPGTRLTVT.

V usage is TRBV12-3 or TRBV12-4 and J usage is TRBJ2-7; no clear D. The V end lost 0 bases, the J end lost 3 bases, and 6 bases lay between the germline ends. The CDR3 extends over 13 amino acids. The CDR3 here is CASSLAPVYEQYF. CDR3 bases: TGTGCCAGCAGTTTAGCTCCGGTCTACGAGCAGTACTTC.

This clonotype appeared once. The chain uses TRBV11-1 and TRBJ2-6, with 8 bases matching TRBD1. Per the germline V gene, CDR1 is SGHAT and CDR2 is FQDESV (reference sequence). The V and J ends lost 5 bases and 0 bases, in that order; junction bases with no gene match: 9. This CDR3 has 18 amino acids. In DNA form, the CDR3 reads TGTGCCAGCAGCGGCCCCGGGACAGGTCCCTCTGGGGCCAACGTCCTGACTTTC. Its protein product is CASSGPGTGPSGANVLTF.

This chain connects TRBV6-5 to TRBJ1-4; D is unclear. The V gene's germline CDR1 is MNHEY and CDR2 SVGAGI. The CDR3 spans 13 residues. V dropped 4 bases and J dropped 8 bases, with 11 bases sitting between them. CDR3 amino acids: CASSFSVREKLFF. CDR3 sequence (DNA): TGTGCCAGCAGTTTCTCAGTCCGGGAAAAACTGTTTTTT.

This clonotype was recorded at least ten times. The V gene is TRBV20-1, the J gene TRBJ2-1, with a possible D match to TRBD1 (5 bases). Germline V gene sequence: CDR1 DFQATT, CDR2 SNEGSKA (reference sequence). The V end lost 0 bases, the J end lost 4 bases, and 13 bases lay between the germline ends. The CDR3 covers 15 residues. CDR3 amino acids: CSARDLGPWYNEQFF. DNA of the CDR3: TGCAGTGCTAGAGATCTGGGGCCATGGTACAATGAGCAGTTCTTC.

This clonotype has just a few counts. DNA of the CDR3: TGTGCCAGCACCCGAACTTGGGGAGACTACAATGAGCAGTTCTTC. Residues: CASTRTWGDYNEQFF. The gene calls are TRBV6-1 and TRBJ2-1, with TRBD2 as a possible D gene (5 bases). This CDR3 region has 15 residues. Germline values: CDR1 MNHNS, CDR2 SASEGT. V lost 7 bases, J lost 3 bases, and 16 bases lay in between.

There are a few counts of this clonotype. V usage is TRBV7-3 and J usage is TRBJ2-7; 7 bases agree with TRBD1. There are 13 residues in the CDR3. Germline V gene lookup returns CDR1 SGHTA and CDR2 FQGTGA. J gave up 6 bases and V 5 bases, and 7 bases lay outside the gene matches. Here the CDR3 reads CASSHRQGSEQYF. The CDR3 bases are TGTGCCAGCAGCCATCGACAGGGAAGCGAGCAGTACTTC.

The rearrangement uses TRBV2 and TRBJ2-7; 7 bases fit TRBD2. Unmatched junction bases numbered 6, after V lost 1 base and J lost 3 bases. This CDR3 has 15 residues. Per germline, CDR1 SNHLY and CDR2 FYNNEI. The CDR3 DNA is TGTGCCAGCAGTGAAGGGGCGGGAGAAAACTACGAGCAGTACTTC. It yields the protein CASSEGAGENYEQYF.

The table lists this clonotype with many counts. The chain uses TRBV6-5 and TRBJ2-4, with D possibly being TRBD1 or TRBD2 (5 bases each). CDR1 is MNHEY, CDR2 SVGAGI, per germline. The CDR3 runs 14 residues. Trimming removed 2 bases at V and 2 bases at J, with 7 bases between. For the CDR3, the DNA is TGTGCCAGCAGTTACCGGGGACCCAAAAACATTCAGTACTTC. This encodes CASSYRGPKNIQYF.

A few counts support this clonotype. The chain recombines TRBV11-2 with TRBJ2-1, with D perhaps TRBD1 or TRBD2 (5 bases each). V dropped 3 bases and J dropped 9 bases, with 15 bases sitting between them. Germline values: CDR1 SGHAT, CDR2 FQNNGV. The CDR3 consists of 14 residues. This CDR3 is CASSLGPERGEQFF. CDR3 nucleotide sequence: TGTGCCAGCAGCTTGGGGCCCGAGAGGGGTGAGCAGTTCTTC. Full variable domain (remainder filled in from reference TRBV11-2 and TRBJ2-1): EAGVAQSPRYKIIEKRQSVAFWCNPISGHATLYWYQQILGQGPKLLIQFQNNGVVDDSQLPKDRFSAERLKGVDSTLKIQPAKLEDSAVYLCASSLGPERGEQFFGPGTRLTVL.

This clonotype was detected a few times. The chain links TRBV11-2 to TRBJ2-3; D not certain. Germline assignment: CDR1 SGHAT and CDR2 FQNNGV. Trimming shortened V by 5 bases and J by 12 bases, and 15 bases separated the two germline ends. The CDR3 extends over 12 amino acids. CDR3 nucleotide sequence: TGTGCCAGCAGCGGTCCCTTCAGAACCCAGTATTTT. Protein sequence: CASSGPFRTQYF.

The DNA of the CDR3 is TGTGCCAGCAGCTTAGTAGGGGGAATTGGAAGCGATGGCTACACCTTC. Protein: CASSLVGGIGSDGYTF. V is TRBV7-9 and J is TRBJ1-2, with D possibly TRBD1 on 6 matching bases. There are 16 residues in the CDR3. CDR1 is SEHNR and CDR2 is FQNEAQ in the germline V gene (reference sequence). The V end lost 1 base, the J end lost 6 bases, and 18 bases lay between the germline ends.

This clonotype was found many times. This sequence joins TRBV12-3 or TRBV12-4 and TRBJ1-5; TRBD1 agrees at 11 bases. CDR3 length equals 15 residues. V shed 6 bases and J 8 bases; nucleotides not matched to a gene: 9. This chain's CDR3 is CASSGQGAGVKPQHF. The CDR3 DNA follows: TGTGCCAGCAGCGGACAGGGGGCTGGGGTCAAGCCCCAGCATTTT.

Turning to this clonotype: The junction does not match germline at one end; this may be a read error. The chain recombines TRBV6-1 with TRBJ2-6; TRBD1 agrees at 10 bases. This CDR3 contains 14 residues. Germline CDR1 MNHNS, CDR2 SASEGT. CDR3 region: CASTLGTGVNVLTF. The CDR3 bases are TGTGCCAGCACCCTTGGGACAGGGGTCAACGTCCTGACTTTC.

The CDR3 DNA reads as TGTGCCAGTAGTACAGCACAGGGGGACTATGGCTACACCTTC. It specifies CASSTAQGDYGYTF. The genes are TRBV19 and TRBJ1-2; 8 bases fit TRBD1. This CDR3 contains 14 residues. J was trimmed by 3 bases and V by 4 bases; bases with no gene match: 4. The germline gives CDR1 LNHDA, CDR2 SQIVND (reference sequence).

V usage is TRBV3-1 and J usage is TRBJ2-2; perhaps TRBD1 as D (6 bases). Trimming stripped 4 bases from V and 6 bases from J, with 12 bases between. From germline, CDR1 is LGHDT and CDR2 YNNKEL (reference sequence). The CDR3 runs 14 residues. The CDR3 protein is CASSLSNRAGELFF. CDR3 sequence (DNA): TGTGCCAGCAGCCTATCGAACAGGGCCGGGGAGCTGTTTTTT.

The J gene is TRBJ2-7, the V gene TRBV12-3 or TRBV12-4; the match to TRBD2 covers 9 bases. Trimming took 5 bases from V and 2 from J; bases not matched to a gene: 10. The CDR3 length is 16 residues. The CDR3 reads CASSPSTSGPTYEQYF. The CDR3 nucleotides read TGTGCCAGCAGTCCCTCAACTAGCGGGCCTACCTACGAGCAGTACTTC.

The chain is built from TRBV9 and TRBJ2-1, with D unresolved. V was cut by 3 bases and J by 0 bases, with 10 bases left in between. The CDR3 contains 15 residues. Germline CDR1 and CDR2: SGDLS and YYNGEE. DNA for the CDR3: TGTGCCAGCAGCGAGGTAGTTGGCTCCTACAATGAGCAGTTCTTC. This sequence encodes CASSEVVGSYNEQFF.

This clonotype was counted a few times. This chain links TRBV12-3 or TRBV12-4 with TRBJ2-5; TRBD2 is a possible D gene (5 bases). The length of the CDR3 is 14 residues. The germline V and J ends were trimmed by 4 bases and 5 bases, with 14 bases remaining between them. CDR3 coding DNA: TGTGCCAGCAGTTCCGGACTCTCCCGTGAGACCCAGTACTTC. Protein sequence: CASSSGLSRETQYF.

The chain has TRBV20-1 and TRBJ2-7; 7 bases match TRBD2. The V segment lost 5 bases and the J segment 7 bases; nucleotides outside the gene matches: 14. Looked up from germline, CDR1 is DFQATT and CDR2 is SNEGSKA (reference sequence). The CDR3 length is 14 residues. In DNA form, the CDR3 reads TGCAGTGCTGGGCGACTAGCCTCTTCTGAGGAGCAGTACTTC. It is translated as CSAGRLASSEEQYF.